The clone carrying this T cell receptor (beta chain) was seen repeatedly, ten times or more. The sample is drawn from a study of early T cells in non-severe SARS-CoV-2 infection. The overall study: It was bulk RNA from unsorted whole blood that was sequenced, and the chains were unpaired.

Germline values: CDR1 SGHDT, CDR2 YYEEEE. The V and J ends lost 3 bases and 2 bases respectively, with 9 bases between them. The CDR3 contains 15 residues. TCRdb analysed the 5' RACE reads with MiXCR anew, one entry per CDR3 protein. Among around 37,000 distinct CDR3 sequences listed, over 9% were seen once. The sequenced material came from whole blood. The chain carries TRBV5-6 and TRBJ1-6, with D unclear. The source of this sequence is an adult who was a healthcare worker with PCR-confirmed SARS-CoV-2 infection or an uninfected control (not recorded which). CDR3 DNA sequence: TGTGCCAGCAGCTACCGGACTGCCTATAATTCACCCCTCCACTTT. Translated: CASSYRTAYNSPLHF.